Each of the 6 T cell receptor beta chains below was sequenced from the same sample in a study of blood T cell repertoires in COVID-19. The data were produced by immunoSEQ multiplex PCR, yet TCRdb's version contains in-frame clones alone and is incomplete. The repertoire holds a few hundred thousand clones, with 83% as singletons. The sequenced sample was PBMCs or T cells enriched from blood (not recorded which). Every receptor here comes from a woman in her forties or fifties who had recovered from COVID-19.

The chain links TRBV3-1 (or the pseudogene TRBV3-2) to TRBJ2-2, with 8 bases lining up with TRBD2. The CDR3 has 15 residues. V was pared by 1 base and J by 6 bases, with 4 bases of the junction left unmatched. The V gene's germline CDR1 is LGHDT and CDR2 YNNKEL (reference sequence). The CDR3 protein is CASSQGTSLAGELFF. The CDR3 bases are TGTGCCAGCAGCCAAGGGACTAGCCTAGCCGGGGAGCTGTTTTTT.

V is TRBV6-5 and J is TRBJ2-2, with 10 positions matching TRBD2. The CDR3 loop spans 15 amino acids. Germline-derived CDR1 and CDR2 are MNHEY and SVGAGI. J was trimmed by 7 bases and V by 7 bases; bases with no gene match: 9. The CDR3 is CASTLAGVMGGELFF. In nucleotides, the CDR3 is TGTGCCAGCACTCTAGCGGGGGTGATGGGCGGGGAGCTGTTTTTT.

The chain couples TRBV18 to TRBJ2-3, with 9 bases matching TRBD2. Germline assignment: CDR1 KGHSH and CDR2 LQKENI. This CDR3 is built from 16 residues. V was pared by 6 bases and J by 4 bases, with 11 bases of the junction left unmatched. The CDR3 is CASSKTSGGTADTQYF. DNA for the CDR3: TGTGCCAGCTCGAAGACTAGCGGAGGGACGGCAGATACGCAGTATTTT.

The chain combines TRBV19 with TRBJ1-5; D is ambiguous. This CDR3 is 16 amino acids long. Trimming took off 7 bases at V and 4 bases at J, with 20 bases between the two ends. Germline values: CDR1 LNHDA, CDR2 SQIVND (reference sequence). In nucleotides, the CDR3 is TGTGCCAGTACCACGACACCAACCATTCGAAATCAGCCCCAGCATTTT. Translation: CASTTTPTIRNQPQHF.

The genes are TRBV13 and TRBJ2-7; D remains unclear. Germline V gives CDR1 PRHDT, CDR2 FYEKMQ (reference sequence). Trimming left V 5 bases short and J 6 bases short, with 14 bases between. The CDR3 has 13 amino acids. CDR3 sequence: CASSPSVSGEQYF. CDR3 in DNA: TGTGCCAGCAGCCCCAGCGTATCCGGCGAGCAGTACTTC.

This rearrangement joins TRBV5-6 to TRBJ2-4, with TRBD1 matching over 8 bases. CDR1 and CDR2 from the germline V gene are SGHDT and YYEEEE. J was trimmed by 9 bases and V by 1 base; bases with no gene match: 9. This CDR3 spans 15 amino acids. CDR3 sequence (DNA): TGTGCCAGCAGCTTGTATCAGGGGGCGATCAGCATTCAGTACTTC. Its translation: CASSLYQGAISIQYF.